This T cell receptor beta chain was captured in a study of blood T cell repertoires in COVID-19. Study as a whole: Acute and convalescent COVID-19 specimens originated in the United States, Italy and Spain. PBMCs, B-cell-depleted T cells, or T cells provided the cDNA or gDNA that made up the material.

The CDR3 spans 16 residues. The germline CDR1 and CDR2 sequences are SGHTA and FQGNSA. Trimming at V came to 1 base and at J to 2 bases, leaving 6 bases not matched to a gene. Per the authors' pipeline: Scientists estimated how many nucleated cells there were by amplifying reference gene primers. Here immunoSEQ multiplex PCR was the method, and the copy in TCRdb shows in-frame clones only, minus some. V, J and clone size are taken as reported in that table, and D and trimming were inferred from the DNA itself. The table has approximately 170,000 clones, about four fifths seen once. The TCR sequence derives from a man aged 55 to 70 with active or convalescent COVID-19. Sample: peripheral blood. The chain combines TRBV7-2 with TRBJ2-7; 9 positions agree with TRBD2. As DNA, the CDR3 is TGTGCCAGCAGCTTAGATAGCGGGAGCGGGGCCTACGAGCAGTACTTC. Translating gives CASSLDSGSGAYEQYF.